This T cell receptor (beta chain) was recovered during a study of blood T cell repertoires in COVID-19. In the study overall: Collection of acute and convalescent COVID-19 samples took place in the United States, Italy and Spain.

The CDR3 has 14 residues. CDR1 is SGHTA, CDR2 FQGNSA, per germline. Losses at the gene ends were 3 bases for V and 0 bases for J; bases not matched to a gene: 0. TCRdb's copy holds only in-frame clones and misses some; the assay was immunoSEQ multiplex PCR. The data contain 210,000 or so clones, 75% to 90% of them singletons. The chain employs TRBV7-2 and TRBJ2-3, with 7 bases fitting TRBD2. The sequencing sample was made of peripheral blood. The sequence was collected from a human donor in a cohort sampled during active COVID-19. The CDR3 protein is CASSFSGSTDTQYF. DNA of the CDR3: TGTGCCAGCAGCTTTAGCGGGAGCACAGATACGCAGTATTTT.